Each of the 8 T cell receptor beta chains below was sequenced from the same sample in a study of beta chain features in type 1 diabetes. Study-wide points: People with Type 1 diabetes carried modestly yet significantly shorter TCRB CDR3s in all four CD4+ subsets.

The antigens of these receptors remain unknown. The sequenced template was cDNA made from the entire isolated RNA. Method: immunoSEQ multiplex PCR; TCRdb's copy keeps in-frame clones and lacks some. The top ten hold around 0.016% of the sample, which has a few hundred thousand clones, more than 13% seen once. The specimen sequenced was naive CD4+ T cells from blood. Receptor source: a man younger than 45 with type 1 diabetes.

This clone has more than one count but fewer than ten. CDR3 nucleotides: TGTGCCAGCAGGCCAGACAGGGAGGCTGGCTACACCTTC. It encodes CASRPDREAGYTF. This rearrangement joins TRBV6-5 to TRBJ1-2; the match to TRBD1 covers 7 bases. Germline values: CDR1 MNHEY, CDR2 SVGAGI. V shed 6 bases, J shed 7 bases, and the junction held 8 bases outside the gene matches. The CDR3 sequence is 13 residues long.

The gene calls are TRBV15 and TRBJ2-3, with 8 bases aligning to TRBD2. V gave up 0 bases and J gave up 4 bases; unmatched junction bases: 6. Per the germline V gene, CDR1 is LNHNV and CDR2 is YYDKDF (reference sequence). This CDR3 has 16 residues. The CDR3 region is CATSRDRGAGADTQYF. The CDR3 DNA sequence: TGTGCCACCAGCAGAGATCGGGGAGCGGGAGCAGATACGCAGTATTTT.

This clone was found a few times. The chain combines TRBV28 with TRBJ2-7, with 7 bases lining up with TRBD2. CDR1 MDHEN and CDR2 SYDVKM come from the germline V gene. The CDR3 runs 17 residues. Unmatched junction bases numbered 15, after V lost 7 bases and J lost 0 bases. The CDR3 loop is CASKQEGLAANSYEQYF. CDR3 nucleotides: TGTGCCAGCAAACAAGAAGGCCTAGCGGCTAACTCCTACGAGCAGTACTTC.

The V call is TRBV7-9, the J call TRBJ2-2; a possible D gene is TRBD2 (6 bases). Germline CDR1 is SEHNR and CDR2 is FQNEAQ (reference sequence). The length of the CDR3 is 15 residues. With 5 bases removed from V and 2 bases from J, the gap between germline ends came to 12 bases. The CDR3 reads CASSPRRGNTGELFF. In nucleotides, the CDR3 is TGTGCCAGCAGCCCGAGGCGGGGTAACACCGGGGAGCTGTTTTTT.

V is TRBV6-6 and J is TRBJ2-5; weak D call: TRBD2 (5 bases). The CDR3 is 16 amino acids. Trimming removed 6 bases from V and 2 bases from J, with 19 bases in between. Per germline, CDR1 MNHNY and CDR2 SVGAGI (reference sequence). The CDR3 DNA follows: TGTGCCAGCAGGCAAACACGGTCGGGAAATCAAGAGACCCAGTACTTC. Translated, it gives CASRQTRSGNQETQYF.

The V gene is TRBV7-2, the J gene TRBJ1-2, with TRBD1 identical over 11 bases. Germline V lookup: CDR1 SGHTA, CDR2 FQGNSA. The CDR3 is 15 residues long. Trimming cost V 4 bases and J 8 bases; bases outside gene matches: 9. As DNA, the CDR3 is TGTGCCAGCAGCTCCACAGCCGGGACAGGGGGAGGCTACACCTTC. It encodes CASSSTAGTGGGYTF.

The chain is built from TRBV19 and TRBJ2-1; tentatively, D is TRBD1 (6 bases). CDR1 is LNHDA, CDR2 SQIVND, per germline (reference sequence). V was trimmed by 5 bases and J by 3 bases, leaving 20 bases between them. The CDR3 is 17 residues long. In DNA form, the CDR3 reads TGTGCCAGTAGTCACCAGACAGGCTGGCTAGACTACAATGAGCAGTTCTTC. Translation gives CASSHQTGWLDYNEQFF.

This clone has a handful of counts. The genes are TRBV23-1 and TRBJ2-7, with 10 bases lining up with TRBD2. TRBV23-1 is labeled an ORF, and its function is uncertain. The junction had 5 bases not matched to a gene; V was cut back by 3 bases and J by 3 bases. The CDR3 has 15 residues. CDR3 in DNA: TGCGCCAGCAGTCATAAAGGACTAGCGGTCTACGAGCAGTACTTC. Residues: CASSHKGLAVYEQYF.